What follows are 8 T cell receptor beta chains derived from one specimen sequenced in a study of blood T cell repertoires in COVID-19 (dated by TCRdb to 2020 to 2021). Preparation of the library involved the immunoSEQ multiplex PCR assay. Held by TCRdb, this immuneACCESS table contains in-frame sequences only and omits some clones. Under half of the omission traces to an unresolved V gene where checked; the cause of the rest is unknown. The sample table shows about 20,000 clones, and about 90% are seen once. The leading ten clones occupy 7.4% of the sample. What was sequenced was peripheral blood. The receptors originated from a man aged 70 or older with active COVID-19.

The J gene is TRBJ2-3, the V gene TRBV7-8; the D is unclear. Deletions cut 5 bases from V and 1 base from J, with 10 bases between. CDR3 size: 14 residues. Germline CDR1 SGHVS, CDR2 FQNEAQ. DNA of the CDR3: TGTGCCAGCAGCAAGAGGAGCGGCACAGATACGCAGTATTTT. Its translation is CASSKRSGTDTQYF.

This clone has only one observation. The chain combines TRBV27 with TRBJ2-7, with 7 bases that match TRBD2. Germline CDR1 reads MNHEY; CDR2 reads SMNVEV (reference sequence). The CDR3 covers 16 residues. Trimming at V came to 5 bases and at J to 2 bases, leaving 12 bases not matched to a gene. CDR3 sequence: CASSPSPREFTYEQYF. In nucleotides, the CDR3 is TGTGCCAGCAGTCCAAGTCCGCGGGAGTTTACCTACGAGCAGTACTTC.

This clone was recorded only once. The V and J genes are TRBV4-3 and TRBJ2-7; 7 bases are shared with TRBD1. The germline gives CDR1 LGHNA, CDR2 YSLEER. The CDR3 spans 15 residues. Trimming cost V 1 base and J 9 bases; bases outside gene matches: 12. The CDR3 loop reads CASSQGVGTDVVQYF. The CDR3 nucleotides are TGCGCCAGCAGCCAAGGAGTGGGGACAGATGTAGTGCAGTACTTC.

The gene calls are TRBV6-2 or TRBV6-3 and TRBJ1-1, with D perhaps TRBD1 (5 bases). The CDR3 loop spans 16 amino acids. Deletions cut 0 bases from V and 1 base from J, with 12 bases between. Germline CDR1 and CDR2: MNHEY and SVGEGT. CDR3 nucleotides: TGTGCCAGCAGTTACTCCGGGGGTCGGACGAACACTGAAGCTTTCTTT. Amino acid sequence: CASSYSGGRTNTEAFF.

V and J are TRBV7-2 and TRBJ2-3, with a weak D call TRBD2 (6 bases). The CDR3 extends over 13 amino acids. The germline CDR1 and CDR2 sequences are SGHTA and FQGNSA. The germline V and J ends were trimmed by 1 base and 14 bases, with 16 bases remaining between them. CDR3 bases: TGTGCCAGCAGCTTAGTGCCTAGCGCTGGGGGGTATTTT. This translates into CASSLVPSAGGYF.

This clone was observed once. The rearrangement uses TRBV20-1 and TRBJ2-5, with 10 bases aligning to TRBD1. Germline CDR1 and CDR2: DFQATT and SNEGSKA (reference sequence). The J segment lost 5 bases and the V segment lost 3 bases, leaving 6 bases of the junction unmatched. The CDR3 sequence is 14 residues long. CDR3 in DNA: TGCAGTGCTAGTCGACAGGGGGCCTGGGAGACCCAGTACTTC. It specifies CSASRQGAWETQYF.

The CDR3 region has the DNA TGTGCCTGGAGTGCCGGGACAGGGAGTTACGAGCAGTACTTC. The encoded protein is CAWSAGTGSYEQYF. The V call is TRBV30, the J call TRBJ2-7, with 9 bases identical to TRBD1. Germline V lookup: CDR1 GTSNPN, CDR2 SVGIG (reference sequence). This CDR3 has 14 residues. V was pared by 1 base and J by 4 bases, with 5 bases of the junction left unmatched.

This sequence joins TRBV6-2 or TRBV6-3 and TRBJ2-3; possible D gene TRBD1, 6 bases. The CDR3 extends over 15 amino acids. The germline V gene encodes CDR1 MNHEY and CDR2 SVGEGT. Between the trimmed V and J ends, which lost 5 bases and 0 bases, there was a span of 12 bases. In DNA form, the CDR3 reads TGTGCCAGCAGTCTGGACAGAGGCAGCACAGATACGCAGTATTTT. Its translation is CASSLDRGSTDTQYF.